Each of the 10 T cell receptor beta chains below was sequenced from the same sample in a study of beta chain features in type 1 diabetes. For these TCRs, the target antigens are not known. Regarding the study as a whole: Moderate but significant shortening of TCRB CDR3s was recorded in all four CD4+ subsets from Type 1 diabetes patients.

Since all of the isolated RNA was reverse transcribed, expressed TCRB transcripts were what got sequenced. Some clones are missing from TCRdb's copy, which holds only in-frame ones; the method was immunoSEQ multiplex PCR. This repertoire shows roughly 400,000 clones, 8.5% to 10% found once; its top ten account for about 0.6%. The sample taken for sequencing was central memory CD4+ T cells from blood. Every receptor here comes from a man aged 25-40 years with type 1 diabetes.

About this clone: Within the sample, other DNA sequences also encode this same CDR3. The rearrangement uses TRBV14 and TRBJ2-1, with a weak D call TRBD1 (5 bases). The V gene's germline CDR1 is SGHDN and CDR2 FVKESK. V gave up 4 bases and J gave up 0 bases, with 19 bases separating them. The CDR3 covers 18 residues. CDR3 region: CASSLNWVGRSSYNEQFF. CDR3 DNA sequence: TGTGCCAGCAGCCTGAATTGGGTGGGGCGGAGCTCCTACAATGAGCAGTTCTTC.

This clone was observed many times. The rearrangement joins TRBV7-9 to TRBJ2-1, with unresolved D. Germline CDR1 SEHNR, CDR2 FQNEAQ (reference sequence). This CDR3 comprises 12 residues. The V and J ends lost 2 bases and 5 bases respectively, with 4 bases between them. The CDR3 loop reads CASSLQHNEQFF. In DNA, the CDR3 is TGTGCCAGCAGCTTACAGCACAATGAGCAGTTCTTC.

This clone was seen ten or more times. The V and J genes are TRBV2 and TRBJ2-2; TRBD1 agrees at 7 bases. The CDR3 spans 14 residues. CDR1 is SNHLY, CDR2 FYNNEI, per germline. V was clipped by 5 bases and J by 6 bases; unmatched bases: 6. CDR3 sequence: CASSTRTGAGELFF. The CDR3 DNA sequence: TGTGCCAGCAGTACACGCACAGGGGCCGGGGAGCTGTTTTTT.

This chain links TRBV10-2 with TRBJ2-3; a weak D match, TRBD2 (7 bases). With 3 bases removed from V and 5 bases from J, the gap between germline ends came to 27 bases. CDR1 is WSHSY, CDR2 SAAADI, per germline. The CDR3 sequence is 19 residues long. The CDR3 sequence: CASSDMASGKGGPRDTQYF. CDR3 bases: TGCGCCAGCAGTGATATGGCCAGCGGAAAGGGGGGGCCACGAGATACGCAGTATTTT.

The CDR3 reads CASSPTGTRYNEQFF. The CDR3 DNA is TGTGCCAGCAGCCCCACCGGGACACGATACAATGAGCAGTTCTTC. The chain recombines TRBV7-2 with TRBJ2-1; D perhaps matches TRBD1 (6 bases). Germline V gene lookup returns CDR1 SGHTA and CDR2 FQGNSA. V shed 5 bases and J shed 4 bases, with 15 bases lying between them. There are 15 residues in the CDR3. The full variable domain, completed using reference TRBV7-2 and TRBJ2-1, is GAGVSQSPSNKVTEKGKDVELRCDPISGHTALYWYRQSLGQGLEFLIYFQGNSAPDKSGLPSDRFSAERTGGSVSTLTIQRTQQEDSAVYLCASSPTGTRYNEQFFGPGTRLTVL.

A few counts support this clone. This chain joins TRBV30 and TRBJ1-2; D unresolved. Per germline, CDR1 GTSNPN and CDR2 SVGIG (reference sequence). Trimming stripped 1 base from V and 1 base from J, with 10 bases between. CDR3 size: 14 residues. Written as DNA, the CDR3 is TGTGCCTGGAGTGACATGGACCGTAACTATGGCTACACCTTC. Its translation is CAWSDMDRNYGYTF. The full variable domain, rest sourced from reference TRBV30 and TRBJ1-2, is SQTIHQWPATLVQPVGSPLSLECTVEGTSNPNLYWYRQAAGRGLQLLFYSVGIGQISSEVPQNLSASRPQDRQFILSSKKLLLSDSGFYLCAWSDMDRNYGYTFGSGTRLTVV.

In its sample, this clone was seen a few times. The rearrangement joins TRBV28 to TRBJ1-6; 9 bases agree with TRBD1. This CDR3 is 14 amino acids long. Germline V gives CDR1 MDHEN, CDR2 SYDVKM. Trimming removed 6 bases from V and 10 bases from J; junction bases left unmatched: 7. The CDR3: CASSPGQGWSPLHF. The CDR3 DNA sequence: TGTGCCAGCAGCCCTGGACAGGGGTGGTCACCCCTCCACTTT.

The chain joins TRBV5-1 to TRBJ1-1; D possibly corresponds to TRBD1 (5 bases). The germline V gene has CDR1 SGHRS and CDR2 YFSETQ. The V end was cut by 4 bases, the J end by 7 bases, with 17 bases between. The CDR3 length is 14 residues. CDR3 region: CASSLTDRHNEAFF. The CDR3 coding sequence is TGCGCCAGCAGCCTCACCGACAGACATAATGAAGCTTTCTTT.

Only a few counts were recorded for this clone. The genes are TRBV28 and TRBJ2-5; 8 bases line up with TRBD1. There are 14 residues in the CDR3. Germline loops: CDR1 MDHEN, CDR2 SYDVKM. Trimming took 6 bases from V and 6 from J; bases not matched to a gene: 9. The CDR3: CASRTPGGVKTQYF. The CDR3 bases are TGTGCCAGCAGAACCCCAGGGGGCGTGAAGACCCAGTACTTC. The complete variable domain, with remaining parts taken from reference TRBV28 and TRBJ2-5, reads DVKVTQSSRYLVKRTGEKVFLECVQDMDHENMFWYRQDPGLGLRLIYFSYDVKMKEKGDIPEGYSVSREKKERFSLILESASTNQTSMYLCASRTPGGVKTQYFGPGTRLLVL.

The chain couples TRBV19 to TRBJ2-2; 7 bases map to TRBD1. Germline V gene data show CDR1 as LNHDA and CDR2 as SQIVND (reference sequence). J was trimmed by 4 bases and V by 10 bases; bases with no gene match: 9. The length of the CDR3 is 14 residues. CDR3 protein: CATRQGRGTGELFF. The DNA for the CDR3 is TGTGCCACCCGACAGGGAAGGGGCACCGGGGAGCTGTTTTTT.